These T cell receptor beta chains were read from a single sample in a study of T cells in Graves' hyperthyroidism and ophthalmopathy. TCRdb re-called the multiplex PCR reads with MiXCR, one entry per CDR3 protein. This table holds about 600,000 distinct CDR3 sequences, about 16% found once. The sample comprised blood. The receptors originated from a woman aged 40 to 49 with Graves' ophthalmopathy. CDR3s include the opening cysteine and the closing phenylalanine or tryptophan. Each record gives: V gene, D gene, J gene, clone size, CDR3 protein, CDR3 DNA. The D gene is left open where the match is weak. Clone size is stated in some rows and not others, as once, few, many or a class when expanded.

V: TRBV27; D: TRBD2; J: TRBJ2-2; size: many; CDR3: CASSSPPLAGGLNTGELFF; DNA: TGTGCCAGCAGTTCCCCCCCCCTAGCGGGGGGCTTGAACACCGGGGAGCTGTTTTTT
V: TRBV7-2; D: -; J: TRBJ1-1; size: many; CDR3: CASSLTRRTEAFF; DNA: TGTGCCAGCAGCCTTACCCGACGAACTGAAGCTTTCTTT
V: TRBV6-1; D: TRBD2; J: TRBJ2-7; size: few; CDR3: CASSFRPREAPQYF; DNA: TGTGCCAGCAGTTTCCGGCCACGGGAGGCGCCGCAGTACTTC
V: TRBV12-3/TRBV12-4; D: -; J: TRBJ2-1; size: many; CDR3: CASSSPGVHNEQFF; DNA: TGTGCCAGCAGTTCGCCTGGGGTCCACAATGAGCAGTTCTTC
V: TRBV19; D: -; J: TRBJ1-1; size: -; CDR3: CASQFRSGANTEALF; DNA: TGTGCCAGCCAGTTTCGGTCAGGGGCGAACACTGAAGCTCTCTTT
V: TRBV3-1; D: -; J: TRBJ2-1; size: -; CDR3: CASSQAALAYNEQFF; DNA: TGTGCCAGCAGCCAAGCGGCTCTAGCCTACAATGAGCAGTTCTTC
V: TRBV29-1; D: TRBD1; J: TRBJ1-2; size: few; CDR3: CSVKAGGAGYTF; DNA: TGCAGCGTTAAGGCAGGGGGCGCCGGCTACACCTTC
V: TRBV19; D: -; J: TRBJ1-5; size: -; CDR3: CASSIPHRSSNQPQHF; DNA: TGTGCCAGTAGTATCCCCCACAGGTCCAGCAATCAGCCCCAGCATTTT
V: TRBV6-1; D: TRBD2; J: TRBJ2-2; size: -; CDR3: CASRIPRLAGWGGRNTGELFF; DNA: TGTGCCAGCAGAATACCGAGACTAGCGGGTTGGGGAGGGAGGAACACCGGGGAGCTGTTTTTT
V: TRBV6-1; D: -; J: TRBJ1-2; size: many; CDR3: CASSEGTANYGYTF; DNA: TGTGCCAGCAGTGAAGGGACGGCTAACTATGGCTACACCTTC
V: TRBV28; D: TRBD1; J: TRBJ2-3; size: many; CDR3: CAIKGTGSDTDTQYF; DNA: TGTGCCATCAAGGGGACAGGGTCAGACACAGATACGCAGTATTTT
V: TRBV12-3/TRBV12-4; D: -; J: TRBJ2-7; size: many; CDR3: CASSLFPNGDEQYF; DNA: TGTGCCAGCAGTTTATTTCCCAACGGGGACGAGCAGTACTTC
V: TRBV12-3/TRBV12-4; D: -; J: TRBJ2-1; size: many; CDR3: CASSLIPNEQFF; DNA: TGTGCCAGCAGTTTGATCCCCAATGAGCAGTTCTTC
V: TRBV3-1; D: -; J: TRBJ1-5; size: many; CDR3: CASSLRDGGQPQHF; DNA: TGTGCCAGCAGCCTCCGGGACGGCGGGCAGCCCCAGCATTTT
V: TRBV7-8; D: -; J: TRBJ2-5; size: many; CDR3: CASSLTVTIQETQYF; DNA: TGTGCCAGCAGCTTAACCGTAACTATTCAAGAGACCCAGTACTTC
V: TRBV20-1; D: TRBD1; J: TRBJ2-3; size: few; CDR3: CSARGLTGQGETDTQYF; DNA: TGCAGTGCTAGGGGTCTAACGGGACAGGGGGAAACAGATACGCAGTATTTT
V: TRBV29-1; D: -; J: TRBJ2-3; size: few; CDR3: CSVQVGGGSTDTQYF; DNA: TGCAGCGTACAAGTGGGAGGGGGTAGCACAGATACGCAGTATTTT
V: TRBV7-3; D: -; J: TRBJ2-1; size: -; CDR3: CASSLLGGRGDEQFF; DNA: TGTGCCAGCAGCCTGCTTGGGGGCAGGGGCGATGAGCAGTTCTTC
V: TRBV15; D: -; J: TRBJ2-6; size: -; CDR3: CATSRGSGANVLTF; DNA: TGTGCCACCAGCAGGGGATCTGGGGCCAACGTCCTGACTTTC
V: TRBV18; D: -; J: TRBJ1-1; size: many; CDR3: CATETGNTEAFF; DNA: TGTGCCACCGAGACAGGGAACACTGAAGCTTTCTTT
V: TRBV6-1; D: -; J: TRBJ1-2; size: few; CDR3: CASSPQANYGYTF; DNA: TGTGCCAGCAGTCCCCAAGCTAACTATGGCTACACCTTC
V: TRBV5-1; D: -; J: TRBJ2-3; size: few; CDR3: CASSLEAHTDTQYF; DNA: TGCGCCAGCAGCTTGGAAGCCCACACAGATACGCAGTATTTT
V: TRBV28; D: -; J: TRBJ2-7; size: few; CDR3: CASSAPRGNSYEQYF; DNA: TGTGCCAGCAGCGCGCCCCGGGGTAACTCCTACGAGCAGTACTTC
V: TRBV6-7; D: TRBD2; J: TRBJ2-7; size: -; CDR3: CASSYPSYAGGPSYEQYF; DNA: TGTGCCAGCAGTTACCCTAGCTACGCGGGAGGGCCATCCTACGAGCAGTACTTC
V: TRBV19; D: TRBD1; J: TRBJ1-5; size: -; CDR3: CASSRQGGGQPQHF; DNA: TGTGCCAGTAGTCGACAGGGTGGGGGTCAGCCCCAGCATTTT
V: TRBV19; D: TRBD2; J: TRBJ2-2; size: few; CDR3: CASSIDRGRQLAGSTGELFF; DNA: TGTGCCAGTAGTATAGACAGGGGGCGACAACTAGCGGGAAGCACCGGGGAGCTGTTTTTT
V: TRBV9; D: -; J: TRBJ1-3; size: -; CDR3: CASSVYGRPTSGNTIYF; DNA: TGTGCCAGCAGCGTATATGGCAGGCCAACTTCTGGAAACACCATATATTTT
V: TRBV7-2; D: -; J: TRBJ1-1; size: -; CDR3: CASSLKGRFLPEAFF; DNA: TGTGCCAGCAGCTTAAAAGGGCGTTTCCTCCCTGAAGCTTTCTTT
V: TRBV11-3; D: -; J: TRBJ2-1; size: many; CDR3: CASSLDAQSSSYNEQFF; DNA: TGTGCCAGCAGCTTAGATGCCCAATCGAGCTCCTACAATGAGCAGTTCTTC
V: TRBV12-3/TRBV12-4; D: TRBD1; J: TRBJ1-5; size: few; CDR3: CASSFGAGGNHRPQHF; DNA: TGTGCCAGCAGTTTCGGGGCAGGGGGCAATCATAGGCCCCAGCATTTT
V: TRBV18; D: TRBD2; J: TRBJ2-1; size: -; CDR3: CASLSLAGIEQFF; DNA: TGTGCCAGCTTATCTTTAGCGGGGATAGAGCAGTTCTTC
V: TRBV9; D: -; J: TRBJ1-4; size: -; CDR3: CASSQGQFNEKLFF; DNA: TGTGCCAGCAGCCAGGGACAATTTAATGAAAAACTGTTTTTT
V: TRBV28; D: -; J: TRBJ1-2; size: many; CDR3: CASALNYGYTF; DNA: TGTGCCAGCGCCCTCAACTATGGCTACACCTTC
V: TRBV7-8; D: -; J: TRBJ1-2; size: many; CDR3: CASSLAGFRRGGGYTF; DNA: TGTGCCAGCAGCTTAGCTGGGTTTCGTAGGGGCGGTGGCTACACCTTC
V: TRBV6-1; D: TRBD1; J: TRBJ1-3; size: -; CDR3: CASSKTGGIDGNTIYF; DNA: TGTGCCAGCAGTAAGACAGGGGGTATCGATGGAAACACCATATATTTT